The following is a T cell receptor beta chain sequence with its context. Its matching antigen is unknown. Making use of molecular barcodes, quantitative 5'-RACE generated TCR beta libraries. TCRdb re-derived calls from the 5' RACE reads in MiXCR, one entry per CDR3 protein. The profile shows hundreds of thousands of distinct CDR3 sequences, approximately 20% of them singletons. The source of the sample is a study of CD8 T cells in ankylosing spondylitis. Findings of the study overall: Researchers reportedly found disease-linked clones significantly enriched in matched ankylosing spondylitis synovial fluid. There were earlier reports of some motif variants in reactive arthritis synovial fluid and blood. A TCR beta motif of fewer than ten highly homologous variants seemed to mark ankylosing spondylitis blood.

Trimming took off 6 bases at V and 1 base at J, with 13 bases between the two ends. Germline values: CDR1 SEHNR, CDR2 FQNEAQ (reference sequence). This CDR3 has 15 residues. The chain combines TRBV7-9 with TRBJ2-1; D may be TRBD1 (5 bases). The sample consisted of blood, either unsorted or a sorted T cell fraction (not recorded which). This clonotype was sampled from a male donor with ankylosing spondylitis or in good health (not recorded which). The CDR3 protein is CASSPWGISYNEQFF. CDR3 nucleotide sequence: TGTGCCAGCAGTCCCTGGGGCATTTCCTACAATGAGCAGTTCTTC.